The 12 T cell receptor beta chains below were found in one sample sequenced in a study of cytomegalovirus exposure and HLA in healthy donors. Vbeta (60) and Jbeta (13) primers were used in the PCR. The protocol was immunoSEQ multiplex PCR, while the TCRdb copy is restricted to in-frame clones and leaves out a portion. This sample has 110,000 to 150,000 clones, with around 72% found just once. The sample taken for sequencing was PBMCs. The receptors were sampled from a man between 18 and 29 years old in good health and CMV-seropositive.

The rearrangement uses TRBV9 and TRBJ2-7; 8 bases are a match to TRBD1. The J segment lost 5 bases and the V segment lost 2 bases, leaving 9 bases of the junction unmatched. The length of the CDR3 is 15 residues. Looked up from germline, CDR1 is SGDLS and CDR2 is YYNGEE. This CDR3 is CASSVRTGRNNEQYF. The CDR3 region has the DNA TGTGCCAGCAGCGTGAGGACAGGGAGGAACAACGAGCAGTACTTC.

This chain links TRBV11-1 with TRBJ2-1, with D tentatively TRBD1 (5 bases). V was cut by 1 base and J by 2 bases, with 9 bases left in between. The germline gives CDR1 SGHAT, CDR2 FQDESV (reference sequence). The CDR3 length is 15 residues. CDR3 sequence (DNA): TGTGCCAGCAGCTTAGGGCAGGGAACCTACAATGAGCAGTTCTTC. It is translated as CASSLGQGTYNEQFF.

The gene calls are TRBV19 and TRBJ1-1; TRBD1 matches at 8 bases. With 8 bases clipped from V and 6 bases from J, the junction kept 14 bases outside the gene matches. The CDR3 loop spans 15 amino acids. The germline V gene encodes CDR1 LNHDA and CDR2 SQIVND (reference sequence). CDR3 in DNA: TGTGCCAGTCGAGAGCAGGGGGCCTCCCGTCCTGAAGCTTTCTTT. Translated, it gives CASREQGASRPEAFF.

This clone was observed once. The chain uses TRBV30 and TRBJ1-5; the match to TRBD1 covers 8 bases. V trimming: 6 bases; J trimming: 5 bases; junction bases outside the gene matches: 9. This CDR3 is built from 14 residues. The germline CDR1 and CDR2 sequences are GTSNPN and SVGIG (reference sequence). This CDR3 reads CACPSGQEDQPQHF. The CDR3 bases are TGTGCCTGCCCCTCGGGACAGGAAGATCAGCCCCAGCATTTT.

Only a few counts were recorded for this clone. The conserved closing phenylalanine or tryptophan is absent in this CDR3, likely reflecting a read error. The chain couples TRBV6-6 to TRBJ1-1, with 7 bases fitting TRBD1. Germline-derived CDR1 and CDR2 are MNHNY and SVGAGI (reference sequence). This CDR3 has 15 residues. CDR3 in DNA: TGTGCGAGCAGTTTGACCGGGACAGCGAACACTGAAGCTTTCTTG. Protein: CASSLTGTANTEAFL.

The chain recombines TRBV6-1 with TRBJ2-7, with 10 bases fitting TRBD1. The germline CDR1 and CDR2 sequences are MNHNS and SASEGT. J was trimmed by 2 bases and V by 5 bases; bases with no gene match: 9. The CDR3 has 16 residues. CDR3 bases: TGTGCCAGCAGTAAAGTTCCCGGGACAGGGGCCTACGAGCAGTACTTC. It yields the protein CASSKVPGTGAYEQYF.

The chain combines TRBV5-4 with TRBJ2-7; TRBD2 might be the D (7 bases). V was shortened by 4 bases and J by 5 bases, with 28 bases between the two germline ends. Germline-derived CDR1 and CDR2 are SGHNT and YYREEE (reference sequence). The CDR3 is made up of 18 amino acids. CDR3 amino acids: CASSHLVGGAQRRNEQYF. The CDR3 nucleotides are TGTGCCAGCAGCCACCTGGTGGGGGGGGCGCAGAGGAGGAACGAGCAGTACTTC.

The CDR3 is CASSLEIRGNTEAFF. DNA for the CDR3: TGTGCCAGCAGCTTGGAGATCAGGGGGAACACTGAAGCTTTCTTT. The chain joins TRBV5-6 to TRBJ1-1, with a possible D match to TRBD1 (6 bases). V gave up 0 bases and J gave up 1 base, with 10 bases separating them. The CDR3 runs 15 residues. Per the germline V gene, CDR1 is SGHDT and CDR2 is YYEEEE. Combining the CDR3 with reference TRBV5-6 and TRBJ1-1 gives the whole variable domain DAGVTQSPTHLIKTRGQQVTLRCSPKSGHDTVSWYQQALGQGPQFIFQYYEEEERQRGNFPDRFSGHQFPNYSSELNVNALLLGDSALYLCASSLEIRGNTEAFFGQGTRLTVV.

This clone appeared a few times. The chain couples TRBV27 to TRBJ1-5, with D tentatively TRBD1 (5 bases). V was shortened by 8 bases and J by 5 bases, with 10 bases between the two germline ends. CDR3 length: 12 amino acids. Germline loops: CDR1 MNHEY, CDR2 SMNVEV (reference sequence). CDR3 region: CASGQGDQPQHF. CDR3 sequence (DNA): TGTGCCAGCGGTCAAGGGGATCAGCCCCAGCATTTT.

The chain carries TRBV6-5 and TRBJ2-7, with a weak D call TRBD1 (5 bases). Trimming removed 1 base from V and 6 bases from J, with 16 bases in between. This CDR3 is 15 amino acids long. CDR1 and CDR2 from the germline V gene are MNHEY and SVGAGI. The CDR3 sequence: CASSYWQGGSGEQYF. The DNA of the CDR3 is TGTGCCAGCAGTTACTGGCAGGGCGGATCAGGCGAGCAGTACTTC.

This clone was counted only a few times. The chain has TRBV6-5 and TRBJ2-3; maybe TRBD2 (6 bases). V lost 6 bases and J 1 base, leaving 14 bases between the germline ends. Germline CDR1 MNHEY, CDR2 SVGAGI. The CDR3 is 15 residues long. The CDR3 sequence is CASSRRAGGTDTQYF. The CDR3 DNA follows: TGTGCCAGCAGCCGGAGGGCCGGCGGCACAGATACGCAGTATTTT.

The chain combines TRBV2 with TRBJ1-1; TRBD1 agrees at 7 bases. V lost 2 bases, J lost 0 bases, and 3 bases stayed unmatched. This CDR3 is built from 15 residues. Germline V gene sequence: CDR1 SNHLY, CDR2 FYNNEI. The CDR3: CASSEQGVMNTEAFF. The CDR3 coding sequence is TGTGCCAGCAGTGAACAGGGGGTAATGAACACTGAAGCTTTCTTT. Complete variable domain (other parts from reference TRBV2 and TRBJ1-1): EPEVTQTPSHQVTQMGQEVILRCVPISNHLYFYWYRQILGQKVEFLVSFYNNEISEKSEIFDDQFSVERPDGSNFTLKIRSTKLEDSAMYFCASSEQGVMNTEAFFGQGTRLTVV.